The 30 T cell receptor beta chains given below trace back to one sample, sequenced in a study of blood T cell repertoires in COVID-19. The repertoire was sequenced with immunoSEQ multiplex PCR; TCRdb's copy has only in-frame clones and lacks some. The data contain some 25,000 clones, approximately 92% of them singletons. The sequencing input was peripheral blood. The receptors originated from a human donor in a cohort sampled during active COVID-19.

This clone showed up just once. The J gene is TRBJ2-2, the V gene TRBV27; TRBD1 aligns across 8 bases. In germline, CDR1 is MNHEY, CDR2 SMNVEV (reference sequence). V trimming: 3 bases; J trimming: 1 base; junction bases outside the gene matches: 4. The CDR3 is 16 amino acids. DNA of the CDR3: TGTGCCAGCAGTTTCAGGGGGCCTCTGAACACCGGGGAGCTGTTTTTT. It specifies CASSFRGPLNTGELFF.

The rearrangement uses TRBV5-1 and TRBJ2-1; TRBD2 agrees at 13 bases. V was clipped by 4 bases and J by 9 bases; unmatched bases: 13. The CDR3 is 17 residues long. The germline V gene has CDR1 SGHRS and CDR2 YFSETQ. CDR3 residues: CASSPQARTSGSGEQFF. In nucleotides, the CDR3 is TGCGCCAGCAGCCCTCAGGCGAGGACTAGCGGGAGTGGTGAGCAGTTCTTC.

The chain links TRBV11-2 to TRBJ2-1, with 11 bases aligning to TRBD2. Germline loops: CDR1 SGHAT, CDR2 FQNNGV. V lost 1 base and J lost 2; bases outside the gene matches: 4. CDR3 size: 17 residues. This CDR3 is CASSLVTSGRTYNEQFF. In DNA, the CDR3 is TGTGCCAGCAGCTTAGTTACTAGCGGGAGAACCTACAATGAGCAGTTCTTC.

The chain carries TRBV6-2 or TRBV6-3 and TRBJ2-4; 12 nucleotides match TRBD2. The ends lost 5 bases at V and 5 bases at J; junction bases unmatched: 4. The germline gives CDR1 MNHEY, CDR2 SVGEGT. This CDR3 is 15 amino acids long. This chain's CDR3 is CASSPGLAGQNIQYF. Written as DNA, the CDR3 is TGTGCCAGCAGTCCGGGACTAGCGGGCCAAAACATTCAGTACTTC.

The V call is TRBV6-5, the J call TRBJ1-1; the D is unclear. The CDR3 sequence is 15 residues long. V shed 2 bases and J shed 4 bases, with 14 bases lying between them. Germline-derived CDR1 and CDR2 are MNHEY and SVGAGI. CDR3: CASSYPGGVRTEAFF. DNA of the CDR3: TGTGCCAGCAGTTACCCCGGCGGGGTACGCACTGAAGCTTTCTTT.

This chain uses TRBV4-2 with TRBJ1-6, with D perhaps matching TRBD1 (6 bases). Trimming pared 2 bases from V and 7 bases from J, leaving 15 bases between. CDR1 and CDR2 from the germline V gene are LGHNA and YNFKEQ. This CDR3 has 16 residues. CDR3 in DNA: TGTGCCAGCAGCCAATCCCCGGGACACCGAAATTCACCCCTCCACTTT. Translated: CASSQSPGHRNSPLHF.

V gene TRBV5-5 combines with J gene TRBJ1-1, with D perhaps matching TRBD1 (5 bases). Per the germline V gene, CDR1 is SGHKS and CDR2 is YYEKEE (reference sequence). CDR3 length equals 15 residues. V lost 1 base to trimming and J lost 13 bases, with 23 bases between them. CDR3 protein: CASSLSVPLAGEDFF. The CDR3 DNA is TGTGCCAGCAGCTTGTCGGTCCCCCTCGCGGGGGAGGATTTCTTT.

The V gene is TRBV19, the J gene TRBJ1-1; TRBD1 might be the D (6 bases). The germline V and J ends were trimmed by 5 bases and 5 bases, with 9 bases remaining between them. The CDR3 is 12 residues long. Germline CDR1 reads LNHDA; CDR2 reads SQIVND (reference sequence). CDR3 sequence (DNA): TGTGCCAGTAGTGCCCAGGGGACTGAAGCTTTCTTT. Its translation is CASSAQGTEAFF.

The chain uses TRBV5-4 and TRBJ1-3; D not certain. CDR1 and CDR2 from the germline V gene are SGHNT and YYREEE (reference sequence). The CDR3 totals 14 residues. Trimming cost V 0 bases and J 4 bases, with 8 bases left between them. CDR3 sequence reads: CASSLGAEGNTIYF. In nucleotides, the CDR3 is TGTGCCAGCAGCTTGGGAGCGGAGGGAAACACCATATATTTT.

Turning to this clone: One end of the junction fails to match germline, which may point to a read error. The chain combines TRBV11-2 with TRBJ2-5; D perhaps matches TRBD2 (5 bases). The CDR3 is made up of 13 amino acids. Per germline, CDR1 SGHAT and CDR2 FQNNGV. Written as DNA, the CDR3 is TGTGCCAGCAGCTTAGACGCGGGTATCTCACGGGACTTC. Translating it yields CASSLDAGISRDF.

The rearrangement uses TRBV18 and TRBJ1-6; 7 bases are a match to TRBD1. Germline V lookup: CDR1 KGHSH, CDR2 LQKENI. The CDR3 extends over 13 amino acids. The junction had 4 bases not matched to a gene; V was cut back by 4 bases and J by 10 bases. Here the CDR3 reads CASSLQGESPLHF. The CDR3 DNA reads TGTGCCAGCTCACTTCAGGGGGAATCACCCCTCCACTTT. Supplemented by reference TRBV18 and TRBJ1-6, the full variable domain reads NAGVMQNPRHLVRRRGQEARLRCSPMKGHSHVYWYRQLPEEGLKFMVYLQKENIIDESGMPKERFSAEFPKEGPSILRIQQVVRGDSAAYFCASSLQGESPLHFGNGTRLTVT.

The genes are TRBV7-9 and TRBJ1-1; D perhaps matches TRBD1 (6 bases). Trimming removed 3 bases from V and 4 bases from J, with 12 bases in between. Germline values: CDR1 SEHNR, CDR2 FQNEAQ (reference sequence). CDR3 length equals 14 residues. In nucleotides, the CDR3 is TGTGCCAGCAGCTTCCGGGACAAGATCACTGAAGCTTTCTTT. Protein product: CASSFRDKITEAFF.

V usage is TRBV9 and J usage is TRBJ1-3, with D possibly TRBD1 on 5 matching bases. Per the germline V gene, CDR1 is SGDLS and CDR2 is YYNGEE. CDR3 length: 14 residues. Trimming removed 0 bases at V and 2 bases at J, with 6 bases between. The CDR3 DNA reads as TGTGCCAGCAGCGTAGAAGGGGCTGGAAACACCATATATTTT. Amino acids: CASSVEGAGNTIYF.

This chain uses TRBV18 with TRBJ2-1; D is ambiguous. V lost 1 base and J 5 bases, leaving 15 bases between the germline ends. The germline gives CDR1 KGHSH, CDR2 LQKENI. The CDR3 runs to 16 residues. The CDR3 sequence is CASSPLSLSVDNEQFF. CDR3 sequence (DNA): TGTGCCAGCTCACCACTCTCGCTCTCGGTAGACAATGAGCAGTTCTTC.

V gene TRBV30 combines with J gene TRBJ1-1; the D gene is possibly TRBD1 (6 bases). This CDR3 region has 14 residues. The germline V gene encodes CDR1 GTSNPN and CDR2 SVGIG (reference sequence). V lost 4 bases and J lost 4, with 16 bases in between. The CDR3, as DNA: TGTGCCTGGACCTGGGAGGGGGGTACCACTGAAGCTTTCTTT. Residues: CAWTWEGGTTEAFF.

The gene calls are TRBV3-1 (or the pseudogene TRBV3-2) and TRBJ2-7, with 15 bases matching TRBD2. Germline trimming cut 4 bases from V and 5 bases from J; bases unmatched to any gene: 6. The germline CDR1 and CDR2 sequences are LGHDT and YNNKEL (reference sequence). This CDR3 comprises 16 residues. The chain's CDR3 is CASSLWTSGRGDEQYF. The CDR3 DNA reads TGTGCCAGCAGCCTGTGGACTAGCGGGAGGGGCGACGAGCAGTACTTC.

The chain joins TRBV4-2 to TRBJ1-4; D is unresolved. The germline V and J ends were trimmed by 1 base and 2 bases, with 11 bases remaining between them. Looked up from germline, CDR1 is LGHNA and CDR2 is YNFKEQ. The CDR3 has 16 amino acids. The CDR3 here is CASSQAEAATNEKLFF. The DNA of the CDR3 is TGTGCCAGCAGCCAAGCGGAGGCAGCGACTAATGAAAAACTGTTTTTT.

The chain is built from TRBV18 and TRBJ1-1; perhaps TRBD1 as D (5 bases). From germline, CDR1 is KGHSH and CDR2 LQKENI. The CDR3 runs to 13 residues. V lost 1 base, J lost 6 bases, and 9 bases lay in between. CDR3 region: CASSPRPRAEAFF. CDR3 nucleotides: TGTGCCAGCTCACCACGGCCCAGGGCTGAAGCTTTCTTT. Complete variable domain (other parts from reference TRBV18 and TRBJ1-1): NAGVMQNPRHLVRRRGQEARLRCSPMKGHSHVYWYRQLPEEGLKFMVYLQKENIIDESGMPKERFSAEFPKEGPSILRIQQVVRGDSAAYFCASSPRPRAEAFFGQGTRLTVV.

Here the CDR3 DNA reads TGTGCCAGCAGCCAAGAAGGTCGGGGGACAGATACGCAGTATTTT. As protein: CASSQEGRGTDTQYF. V gene TRBV3-1 (or the pseudogene TRBV3-2) combines with J gene TRBJ2-3; D may be TRBD2 (6 bases). CDR1 is LGHDT, CDR2 YNNKEL, per germline (reference sequence). The V gene lost 0 bases and the J gene lost 3 bases, with 10 bases spanning the gap. CDR3 length: 15 residues.

Points on this clone: An end of the junction does not agree with germline; a read error may underlie this. The chain employs TRBV2 and TRBJ2-1; 9 positions agree with TRBD2. CDR1 is SNHLY, CDR2 FYNNEI, per germline. The CDR3 length is 14 residues. CDR3 loop: CASSEREGYIEQFF. As DNA, the CDR3 is TGTGCCAGCAGTGAGCGGGAGGGTTACATTGAGCAGTTCTTC.

The chain is built from TRBV5-5 and TRBJ1-1, with 8 bases matching TRBD1. Germline CDR1 and CDR2: SGHKS and YYEKEE (reference sequence). This CDR3 has 16 residues. With V trimmed by 4 bases and J by 6 bases, 14 bases remained unmatched. This CDR3 is CASSMDRVGIHAEAFF. The CDR3, as DNA: TGTGCCAGCAGCATGGACAGGGTGGGAATCCACGCTGAAGCTTTCTTT.

As DNA, the CDR3 is TGTGCCAGCAGCTTATGGCTAGCGGGGGGGCTCTACAATGAGCAGTTCTTC. This sequence encodes CASSLWLAGGLYNEQFF. The chain couples TRBV11-2 to TRBJ2-1; 12 nucleotides match TRBD2. The CDR3 loop spans 17 amino acids. Germline V gene data show CDR1 as SGHAT and CDR2 as FQNNGV. The V segment lost 2 bases and the J segment 3 bases; nucleotides outside the gene matches: 5.

The V call is TRBV9, the J call TRBJ2-1; 8 bases fit TRBD2. V lost 3 bases, J lost 4 bases, and 9 bases stayed unmatched. The CDR3 is 16 amino acids. Germline V gene lookup returns CDR1 SGDLS and CDR2 YYNGEE. The CDR3 is CASSARGGLLYNEQFF. The CDR3 nucleotides are TGTGCCAGCAGCGCCCGGGGGGGACTCCTGTACAATGAGCAGTTCTTC.

This rearrangement joins TRBV7-2 to TRBJ2-1; D is possibly TRBD1 (6 bases). CDR3 length equals 15 residues. Germline assignment: CDR1 SGHTA and CDR2 FQGNSA. V lost 7 bases and J lost 0, with 13 bases in between. The CDR3 is CASTPDSNSYNEQFF. As DNA, the CDR3 is TGTGCCAGCACCCCGGACAGTAACTCCTACAATGAGCAGTTCTTC.

The rearrangement links TRBV30 to TRBJ2-5, with a tentative D call TRBD1 (7 bases). This CDR3 comprises 14 residues. Germline loops: CDR1 GTSNPN, CDR2 SVGIG (reference sequence). Trimming pared 5 bases from V and 5 bases from J, leaving 18 bases between. CDR3 coding DNA: TGTGCCTGGGGAGCAGGAGGGGGCTTGGAGACCCAGTACTTC. It codes for CAWGAGGGLETQYF.

This clone was observed a few times. This chain joins TRBV2 and TRBJ1-3; D is unresolved. The V gene lost 2 bases and the J gene lost 3 bases, with 8 bases spanning the gap. This CDR3 region has 14 residues. Germline V gene lookup returns CDR1 SNHLY and CDR2 FYNNEI. The chain's CDR3 is CASSESGGGNTIYF. The CDR3 DNA reads TGTGCCAGCAGTGAATCCGGCGGTGGAAACACCATATATTTT.

The chain carries TRBV9 and TRBJ2-6; TRBD1 matches at 9 bases. The V segment lost 1 base and the J segment 0 bases; nucleotides outside the gene matches: 8. CDR1 SGDLS and CDR2 YYNGEE come from the germline V gene. This CDR3 region has 19 residues. The CDR3 sequence: CASSVIGTGTPSGANVLTF. In nucleotides, the CDR3 is TGTGCCAGCAGCGTAATCGGGACAGGGACCCCCTCTGGGGCCAACGTCCTGACTTTC.

This chain uses TRBV3-1 (or the pseudogene TRBV3-2) with TRBJ2-1; no clear D gene. The germline V gene has CDR1 LGHDT and CDR2 YNNKEL (reference sequence). V shed 4 bases and J shed 1 base, with 11 bases lying between them. The length of the CDR3 is 15 residues. CDR3 sequence (DNA): TGTGCCAGCAGCCCCGGATGGGCATCCTACAATGAGCAGTTCTTC. Protein product: CASSPGWASYNEQFF.

The V and J genes are TRBV14 and TRBJ2-1, with 7 nucleotides matching TRBD1. In germline, CDR1 is SGHDN, CDR2 FVKESK. The CDR3 contains 16 residues. J gave up 4 bases and V 1 base, and 7 bases lay outside the gene matches. CDR3 sequence (DNA): TGTGCCAGCAGCCAAGCCGAAGGGGGCTCGTACAATGAGCAGTTCTTC. Translating gives CASSQAEGGSYNEQFF.

This rearrangement joins TRBV6-5 to TRBJ1-2; D gene ambiguous. The CDR3 consists of 14 residues. V lost 4 bases and J lost 4, with 13 bases in between. Germline V CDR1 and CDR2: MNHEY, SVGAGI. In nucleotides, the CDR3 is TGTGCCAGCAGTTCCCTTACAGAAGGCTATGGCTACACCTTC. Translated: CASSSLTEGYGYTF.